This T cell receptor (beta chain) was sequenced during a study of early T cells in non-severe SARS-CoV-2 infection. On the study more broadly: Chains from this unsorted whole-blood bulk RNA could not be paired.

Overall study results and limits: A preference for anti-spike CD8 responses marked VDJdb matching, which missed private and CD4 specificities.

Unique molecular identifier tags were affixed to discrete cDNA molecules. TCRdb re-analysed the 5' RACE reads in MiXCR, keeping a single row per CDR3 protein. This sample has tens of thousands of distinct CDR3 sequences, with roughly 6% found just once. This clonotype came up many times. No antigen is known for it. The junction had 8 bases not matched to a gene; V was cut back by 3 bases and J by 5 bases. The germline gives CDR1 ENHRY, CDR2 SYGVKD. This CDR3 has 17 residues. The specimen sequenced was whole blood. The TCR comes from an adult who was a healthcare worker with PCR-confirmed SARS-CoV-2 infection or an uninfected control (not recorded which). This chain uses TRBV10-3 with TRBJ2-3; 13 bases fit TRBD2. DNA for the CDR3: TGTGCCATCAGTGATTCTTCCTGGACTAGCGGGGGAGATACGCAGTATTTT. Protein product: CAISDSSWTSGGDTQYF.